One T cell receptor beta chain is described in this entry. Trimming removed 1 base at V and 8 bases at J, with 17 bases between. The germline gives CDR1 LGHDT, CDR2 YNNKEL (reference sequence). The CDR3 totals 15 residues. The repertoire was sequenced with immunoSEQ multiplex PCR; TCRdb's copy has only in-frame clones and lacks some. The sample has about 210,000 clones, approximately 80% seen once. The source of the sample is a study of blood T cell repertoires in COVID-19. Study summary: PBMCs, B-cell-depleted T cells, or T cells were the source of the cDNA or gDNA that made up the material.

Participants spanned ages roughly 18 to 95 years and resided in 20 to 25 US areas. Cohort placement rested on clinical history that participants reported themselves. Symptom resolution, clearance, or two negative PCRs marked donors in Cohort 3 as recovered. The chain couples TRBV3-1 (or the pseudogene TRBV3-2) to TRBJ1-2, with D tentatively TRBD1 (5 bases). The sequencing input was PBMCs or T cells enriched from blood (not recorded which). The receptor comes from a man aged 40-55 years who had recovered from COVID-19. DNA of the CDR3: TGTGCCAGCAGCCAAGGGGCGGGACCCCGGAGGGGCTACACCTTC. This gives the protein CASSQGAGPRRGYTF.